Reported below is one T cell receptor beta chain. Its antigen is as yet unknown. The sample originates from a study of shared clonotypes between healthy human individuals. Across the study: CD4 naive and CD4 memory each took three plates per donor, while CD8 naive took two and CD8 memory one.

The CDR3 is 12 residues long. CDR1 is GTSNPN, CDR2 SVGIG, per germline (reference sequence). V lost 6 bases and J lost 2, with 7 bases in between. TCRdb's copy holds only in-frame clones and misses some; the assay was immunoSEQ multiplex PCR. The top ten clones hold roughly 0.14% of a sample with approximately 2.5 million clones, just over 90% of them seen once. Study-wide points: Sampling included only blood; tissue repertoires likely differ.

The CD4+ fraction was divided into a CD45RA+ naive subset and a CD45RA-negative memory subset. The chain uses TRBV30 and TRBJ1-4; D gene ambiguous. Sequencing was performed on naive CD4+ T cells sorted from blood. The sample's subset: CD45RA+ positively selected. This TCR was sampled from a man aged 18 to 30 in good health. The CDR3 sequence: CACTATNEKLFF. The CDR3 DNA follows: TGTGCCTGTACGGCTACTAATGAAAAACTGTTTTTT. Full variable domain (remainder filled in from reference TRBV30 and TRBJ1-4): SQTIHQWPATLVQPVGSPLSLECTVEGTSNPNLYWYRQAAGRGLQLLFYSVGIGQISSEVPQNLSASRPQDRQFILSSKKLLLSDSGFYLCACTATNEKLFFGSGTQLSVL.